The next 15 T cell receptor beta chains were all read from a single sample in a study of Ad26.COV2.S vaccination and SARS-CoV-2 variants. The protocol was immunoSEQ multiplex PCR, while the TCRdb copy is restricted to in-frame clones and leaves out a portion. Of about 390,000 clones in the sample, around 93% were seen once. The treatment was: about 20 received Ad26.COV2.S at low or high dose, single or two shots; 5 received placebo; per-sample allocation not given. Sampling was done on day 63 after the first vaccine or placebo injection. Specimen: peripheral blood, collected in a trial of Ad26.COV2.S vaccine versus placebo. The receptor set was obtained from a person between 18 and 59 years old who received the Ad26.COV2.S COVID-19 vaccine or a placebo.

This clone was seen a handful of times. The chain carries TRBV6-5 and TRBJ1-1, with a weak D call TRBD1 (5 bases). Germline lookup yields CDR1 MNHEY and CDR2 SVGAGI. V shed 2 bases and J shed 9 bases, with 16 bases lying between them. The CDR3 consists of 14 residues. For the CDR3, the DNA is TGTGCCAGCAGTTACCGAACGGACACCCCTAAAGCTTTCTTT. Residues: CASSYRTDTPKAFF.

The chain uses TRBV25-1 and TRBJ2-3; 9 bases agree with TRBD2. The ends lost 7 bases at V and 6 bases at J; junction bases unmatched: 8. The germline gives CDR1 MGHDK, CDR2 SYGVNS. CDR3 length equals 14 residues. The CDR3 sequence: CASMRASGVDTQYF. The CDR3 nucleotides read TGTGCCAGCATGAGGGCTAGCGGGGTTGATACGCAGTATTTT.

J is TRBJ1-1 and V is TRBV6-2 or TRBV6-3; no definite D call. The germline CDR1 and CDR2 sequences are MNHEY and SVGEGT. The CDR3 runs 14 residues. V lost 2 bases to trimming and J lost 0 bases, with 7 bases between them. CDR3 nucleotides: TGTGCCAGCAGTTACCTAGGGATGAACACTGAAGCTTTCTTT. Translated, it gives CASSYLGMNTEAFF.

V gene TRBV27 combines with J gene TRBJ1-2; 7 bases are shared with TRBD1. The CDR3 loop spans 15 amino acids. Per the germline V gene, CDR1 is MNHEY and CDR2 is SMNVEV (reference sequence). V dropped 2 bases and J dropped 2; count of bases not matched to a gene: 5. CDR3 sequence: CASSLRTTGNYGYTF. CDR3 DNA: TGTGCCAGCAGTTTACGAACGACAGGGAACTATGGCTACACCTTC.

This rearrangement joins TRBV30 to TRBJ2-7, with D perhaps matching TRBD1 or TRBD2 (5 bases each). V lost 0 bases and J lost 4, with 16 bases in between. Germline CDR1 GTSNPN, CDR2 SVGIG (reference sequence). This CDR3 is built from 15 residues. CDR3 loop: CAWSVGGLLTYEQYF. For the CDR3, the DNA is TGTGCCTGGAGTGTTGGGGGTCTCTTGACGTACGAGCAGTACTTC.

This clone was observed a single time. The chain links TRBV6-2 or TRBV6-3 to TRBJ2-7; D is undetermined. CDR3 length: 13 amino acids. Trimming left V 4 bases short and J 5 bases short, with 12 bases between. Germline V lookup: CDR1 MNHEY, CDR2 SVGEGT. The CDR3 nucleotides are TGTGCCAGCAGTTCCATGGGCAGGAACGAGCAGTACTTC. This encodes CASSSMGRNEQYF.

This clone appeared a single time. V gene TRBV2 combines with J gene TRBJ2-3, with 8 bases lining up with TRBD2. The CDR3 has 15 amino acids. Germline V gene sequence: CDR1 SNHLY, CDR2 FYNNEI. Trimming cost V 6 bases and J 8 bases; bases outside gene matches: 13. The CDR3 nucleotides read TGTGCCAGCAGCGACGGGGGGGCCATATCAGGTACGCAGTATTTT. Its protein is CASSDGGAISGTQYF.

This rearrangement joins TRBV7-9 to TRBJ1-2; D not resolved. The CDR3 contains 14 residues. Trimming took 4 bases from V and 7 from J, leaving 16 bases between them. Germline CDR1 reads SEHNR; CDR2 reads FQNEAQ (reference sequence). CDR3 sequence (DNA): TGTGCCAGCAGCTCCGGGCAGGCCCCTTTTGGCTACACCTTC. Amino acid sequence: CASSSGQAPFGYTF.

This chain links TRBV6-2 or TRBV6-3 with TRBJ2-2, with 8 bases identical to TRBD1. The CDR3 contains 15 residues. CDR1 MNHEY and CDR2 SVGEGT come from the germline V gene. V was clipped by 6 bases and J by 3 bases; unmatched bases: 6. The CDR3 here is CASSFAGGDTGELFF. As DNA, the CDR3 is TGTGCCAGCAGCTTCGCAGGGGGCGACACCGGGGAGCTGTTTTTT.

The chain has TRBV10-2 and TRBJ2-7; 8 bases line up with TRBD1. From germline, CDR1 is WSHSY and CDR2 SAAADI. This CDR3 is 15 amino acids long. The V gene end was trimmed by 5 bases and the J gene end by 0 bases; junction bases not matched to a gene: 6. The CDR3 protein is CASSWDRRDSYEQYF. Written as DNA, the CDR3 is TGCGCCAGCAGTTGGGACAGGCGAGACTCCTACGAGCAGTACTTC.

The J gene is TRBJ1-2, the V gene TRBV4-1; 12 nucleotides match TRBD1. The CDR3 totals 16 residues. V was pared by 0 bases and J by 5 bases, with 4 bases of the junction left unmatched. Germline V gene lookup returns CDR1 MGHRA and CDR2 YSYEKL. The CDR3 loop is CASSQEGQGAGYGYTF. In DNA, the CDR3 is TGCGCCAGCAGCCAAGAGGGACAGGGGGCCGGGTATGGCTACACCTTC.

This rearrangement joins TRBV4-1 to TRBJ2-7; D not resolved. The CDR3 extends over 14 amino acids. V was clipped by 1 base and J by 3 bases, with 10 bases between them. Germline V gene lookup returns CDR1 MGHRA and CDR2 YSYEKL. CDR3 coding DNA: TGCGCCAGCAGCCAAGCTTCGATCCTCTACGAGCAGTACTTC. This codes for CASSQASILYEQYF.

As DNA, the CDR3 is TGTGCCAGCAGTCGGGACTTCCAAGAGACCCAGTACTTC. Encoded protein: CASSRDFQETQYF. V and J are TRBV2 and TRBJ2-5; D possibly corresponds to TRBD2 (6 bases). The length of the CDR3 is 13 residues. Trimming stripped 5 bases from V and 1 base from J, with 8 bases between. Germline loops: CDR1 SNHLY, CDR2 FYNNEI.

The sample holds one count of this clone. V usage is TRBV6-5 and J usage is TRBJ2-1; the match to TRBD2 covers 11 bases. Germline V gives CDR1 MNHEY, CDR2 SVGAGI. The CDR3 totals 16 residues. The junction had 4 bases not matched to a gene; V was cut back by 2 bases and J by 4 bases. In nucleotides, the CDR3 is TGTGCCAGCAGTTACACCAGACTAGCGGGGTACAATGAGCAGTTCTTC. It yields the protein CASSYTRLAGYNEQFF.

This sequence joins TRBV19 and TRBJ1-5, with 9 nucleotides matching TRBD1. V lost 3 bases to trimming and J lost 2 bases; unmatched junction nucleotides: 14. CDR1 and CDR2 (germline): LNHDA, SQIVND (reference sequence). The CDR3 is made up of 19 amino acids. DNA of the CDR3: TGTGCCAGTAGTATTTTTCGCTTCCGGGACAGGGACTGCAATCAGCCCCAGCATTTT. It translates to CASSIFRFRDRDCNQPQHF.